Listed here is a single TCR beta chain. A read error may produce the germline difference seen at one junction end. The V gene's germline CDR1 is ENHRY and CDR2 SYGVKD. This CDR3 has 14 residues. This record belongs to a study of technical replicates of blood from several donors. Produced via immunoSEQ multiplex PCR; TCRdb's table is partial and in-frame only. The repertoire consists of 98,000 or so clones, with approximately 96% occurring once and the leading ten covering 0.2% to 0.25%. This TCR was recovered from a human donor in good health. The V and J genes are TRBV10-3 and TRBJ2-7; TRBD2 aligns across 7 bases. Sequencing was done on a sample of T cells isolated from PBMCs. This CDR3 is CAIGEREVSYEQYF. CDR3 DNA sequence: TGTGCCATCGGTGAACGGGAGGTTTCCTACGAGCAGTACTTC.